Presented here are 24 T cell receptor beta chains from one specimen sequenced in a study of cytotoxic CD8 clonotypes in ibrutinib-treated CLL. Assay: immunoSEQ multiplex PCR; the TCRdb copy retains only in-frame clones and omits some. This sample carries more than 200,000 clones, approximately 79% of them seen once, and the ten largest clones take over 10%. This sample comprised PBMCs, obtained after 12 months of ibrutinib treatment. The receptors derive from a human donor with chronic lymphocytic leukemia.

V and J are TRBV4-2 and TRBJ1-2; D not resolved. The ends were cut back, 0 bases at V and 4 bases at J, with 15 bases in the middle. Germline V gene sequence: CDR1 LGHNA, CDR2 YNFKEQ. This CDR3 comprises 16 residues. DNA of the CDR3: TGTGCCAGCAGCCAAGAAGACGCCGGGCAGAGCTATGGCTACACCTTC. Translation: CASSQEDAGQSYGYTF.

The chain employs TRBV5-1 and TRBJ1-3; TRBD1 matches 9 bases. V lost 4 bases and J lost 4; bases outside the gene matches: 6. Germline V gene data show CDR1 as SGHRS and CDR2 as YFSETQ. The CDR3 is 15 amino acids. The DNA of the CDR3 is TGCGCCAGCAGCCTGACAGGGGGTATAGGAAACACCATATATTTT. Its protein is CASSLTGGIGNTIYF.

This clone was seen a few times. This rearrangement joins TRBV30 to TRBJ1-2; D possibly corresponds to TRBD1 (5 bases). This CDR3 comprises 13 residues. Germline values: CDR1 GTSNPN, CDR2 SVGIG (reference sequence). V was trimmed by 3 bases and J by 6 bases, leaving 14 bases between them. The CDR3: CAWSRGRRDGYTF. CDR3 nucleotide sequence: TGTGCCTGGAGCCGGGGACGCCGGGATGGCTACACCTTC.

This CDR3 reads CASSPYRGIGEKLFF. Written as DNA, the CDR3 is TGTGCCAGCAGCCCGTACAGGGGAATCGGTGAAAAACTGTTTTTT. The chain employs TRBV28 and TRBJ1-4, with 7 bases that match TRBD1. There are 15 residues in the CDR3. Per germline, CDR1 MDHEN and CDR2 SYDVKM. V lost 6 bases to trimming and J lost 7 bases; unmatched junction nucleotides: 11.

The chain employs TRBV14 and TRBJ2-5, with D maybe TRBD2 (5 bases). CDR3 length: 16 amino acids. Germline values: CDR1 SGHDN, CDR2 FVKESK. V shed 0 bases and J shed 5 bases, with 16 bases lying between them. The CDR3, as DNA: TGTGCCAGCAGCCAAGATCGGGGTAGCGTCTGGGAGACCCAGTACTTC. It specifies CASSQDRGSVWETQYF.

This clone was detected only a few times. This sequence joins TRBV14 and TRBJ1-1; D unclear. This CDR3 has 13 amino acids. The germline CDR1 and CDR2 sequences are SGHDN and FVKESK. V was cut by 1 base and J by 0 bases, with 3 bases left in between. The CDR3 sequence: CASSQVLNTEAFF. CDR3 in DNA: TGTGCCAGCAGCCAAGTGTTGAACACTGAAGCTTTCTTT.

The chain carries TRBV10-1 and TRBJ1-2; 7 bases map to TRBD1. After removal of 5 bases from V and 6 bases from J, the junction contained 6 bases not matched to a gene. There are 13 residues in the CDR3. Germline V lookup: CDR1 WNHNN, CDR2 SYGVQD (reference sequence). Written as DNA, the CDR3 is TGCGCCAGCAGTCCAGACAGGGCCCATGGCTACACCTTC. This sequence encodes CASSPDRAHGYTF.

CDR3 in DNA: TGTGCCAGCAGTGAGCAGACAGGGGCAACTGAGCAGTTCTTC. Its protein product is CASSEQTGATEQFF. The chain employs TRBV6-1 and TRBJ2-1, with 8 bases matching TRBD1. Germline loops: CDR1 MNHNS, CDR2 SASEGT. This CDR3 has 14 residues. V lost 3 bases and J lost 9; bases outside the gene matches: 7.

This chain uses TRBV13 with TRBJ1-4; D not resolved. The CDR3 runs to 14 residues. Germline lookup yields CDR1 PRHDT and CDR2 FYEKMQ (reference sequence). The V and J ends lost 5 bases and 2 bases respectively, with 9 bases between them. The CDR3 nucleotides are TGTGCCAGCAGCGCCCTTGGCACTAATGAAAAACTGTTTTTT. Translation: CASSALGTNEKLFF.

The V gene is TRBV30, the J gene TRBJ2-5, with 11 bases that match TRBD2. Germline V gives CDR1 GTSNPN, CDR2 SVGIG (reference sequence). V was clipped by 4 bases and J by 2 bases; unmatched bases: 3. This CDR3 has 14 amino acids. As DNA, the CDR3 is TGTGCCTGGAACCTAGCGGGGGGACAAGAGACCCAGTACTTC. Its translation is CAWNLAGGQETQYF.

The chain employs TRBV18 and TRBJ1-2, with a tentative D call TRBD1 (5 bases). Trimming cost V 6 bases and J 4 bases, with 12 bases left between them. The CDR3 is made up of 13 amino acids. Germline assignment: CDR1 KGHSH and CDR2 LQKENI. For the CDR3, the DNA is TGTGCCAGCTCTCCCCAGGGTGGCTATGGCTACACCTTC. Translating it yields CASSPQGGYGYTF. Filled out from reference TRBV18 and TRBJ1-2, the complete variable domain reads NAGVMQNPRHLVRRRGQEARLRCSPMKGHSHVYWYRQLPEEGLKFMVYLQKENIIDESGMPKERFSAEFPKEGPSILRIQQVVRGDSAAYFCASSPQGGYGYTFGSGTRLTVV.

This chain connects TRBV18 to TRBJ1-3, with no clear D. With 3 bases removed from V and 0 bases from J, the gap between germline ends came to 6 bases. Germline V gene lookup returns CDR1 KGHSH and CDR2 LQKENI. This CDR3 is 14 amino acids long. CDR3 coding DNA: TGTGCCAGCTCACCCGCTAACTCTGGAAACACCATATATTTT. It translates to CASSPANSGNTIYF.

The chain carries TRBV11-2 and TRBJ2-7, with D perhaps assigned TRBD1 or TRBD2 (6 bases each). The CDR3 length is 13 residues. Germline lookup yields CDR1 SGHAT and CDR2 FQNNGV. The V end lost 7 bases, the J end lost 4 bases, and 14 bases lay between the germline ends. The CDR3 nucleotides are TGTGCCAGCACCCCCGGGGGCGGTTACGAGCAGTACTTC. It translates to CASTPGGGYEQYF.

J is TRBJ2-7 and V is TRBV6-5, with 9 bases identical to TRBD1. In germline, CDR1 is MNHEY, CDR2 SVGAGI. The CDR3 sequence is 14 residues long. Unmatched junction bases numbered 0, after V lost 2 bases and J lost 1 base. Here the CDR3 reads CASSYGQGSYEQYF. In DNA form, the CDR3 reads TGTGCCAGCAGTTACGGACAGGGGTCCTACGAGCAGTACTTC.

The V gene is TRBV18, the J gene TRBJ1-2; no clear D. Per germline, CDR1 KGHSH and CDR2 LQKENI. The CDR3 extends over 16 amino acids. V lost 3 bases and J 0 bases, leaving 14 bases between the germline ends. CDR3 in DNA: TGTGCCAGCTCACCTTTTGAAGACCCCACTAACTATGGCTACACCTTC. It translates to CASSPFEDPTNYGYTF.

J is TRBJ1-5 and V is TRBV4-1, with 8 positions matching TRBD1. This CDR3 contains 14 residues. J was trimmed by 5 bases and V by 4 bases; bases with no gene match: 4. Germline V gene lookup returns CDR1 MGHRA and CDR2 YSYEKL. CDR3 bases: TGCGCCAGCAGCCGAACGACAGGGGATCAGCCCCAGCATTTT. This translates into CASSRTTGDQPQHF.

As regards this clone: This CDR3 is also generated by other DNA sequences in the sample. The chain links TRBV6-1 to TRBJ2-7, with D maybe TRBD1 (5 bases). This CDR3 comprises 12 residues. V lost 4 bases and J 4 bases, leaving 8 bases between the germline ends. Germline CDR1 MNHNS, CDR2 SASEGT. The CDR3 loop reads CASSVRGYEQYF. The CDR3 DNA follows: TGTGCCAGCAGTGTAAGGGGATACGAGCAGTACTTC.

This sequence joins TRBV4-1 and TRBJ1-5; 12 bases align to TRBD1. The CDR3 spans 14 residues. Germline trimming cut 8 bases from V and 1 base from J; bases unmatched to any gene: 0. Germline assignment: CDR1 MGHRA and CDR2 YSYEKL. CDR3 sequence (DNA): TGCGCCAGCGGGACAGGGGGCAGCAATCAGCCCCAGCATTTT. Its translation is CASGTGGSNQPQHF.

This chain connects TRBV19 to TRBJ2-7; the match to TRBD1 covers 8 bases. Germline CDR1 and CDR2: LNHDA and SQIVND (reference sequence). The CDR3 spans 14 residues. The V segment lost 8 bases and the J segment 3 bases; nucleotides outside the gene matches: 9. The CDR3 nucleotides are TGTGCCAGTGCCGCAGGGGGCGAATACTACGAGCAGTACTTC. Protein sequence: CASAAGGEYYEQYF.

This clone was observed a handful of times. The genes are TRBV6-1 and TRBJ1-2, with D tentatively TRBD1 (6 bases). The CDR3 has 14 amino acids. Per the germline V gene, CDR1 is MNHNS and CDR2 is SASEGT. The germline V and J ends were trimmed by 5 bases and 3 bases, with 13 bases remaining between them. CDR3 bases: TGTGCCAGCAGTCCCCAGGGGACATACTATGGCTACACCTTC. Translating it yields CASSPQGTYYGYTF.

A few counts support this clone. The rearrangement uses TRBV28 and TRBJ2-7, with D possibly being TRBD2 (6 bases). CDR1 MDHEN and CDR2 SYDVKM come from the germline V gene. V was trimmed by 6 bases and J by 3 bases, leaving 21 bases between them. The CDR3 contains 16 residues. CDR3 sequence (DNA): TGTGCCAGCAGGATAGAAGGAGGGCGGAGAAACTACGAGCAGTACTTC. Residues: CASRIEGGRRNYEQYF.

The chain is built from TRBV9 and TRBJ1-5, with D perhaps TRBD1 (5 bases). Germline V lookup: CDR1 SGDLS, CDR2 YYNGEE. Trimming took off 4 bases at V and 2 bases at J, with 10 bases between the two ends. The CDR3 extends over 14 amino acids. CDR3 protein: CASSLGGGNQPQHF. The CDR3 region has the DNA TGTGCCAGCAGCCTCGGGGGGGGCAATCAGCCCCAGCATTTT.

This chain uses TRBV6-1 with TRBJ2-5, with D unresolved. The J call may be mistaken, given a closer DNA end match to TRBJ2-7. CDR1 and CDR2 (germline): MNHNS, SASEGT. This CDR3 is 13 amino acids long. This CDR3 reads CASSSSSTYEQYF. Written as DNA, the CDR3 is TGTGCCAGCAGTTCCTCAAGCACCTACGAGCAGTACTTC.

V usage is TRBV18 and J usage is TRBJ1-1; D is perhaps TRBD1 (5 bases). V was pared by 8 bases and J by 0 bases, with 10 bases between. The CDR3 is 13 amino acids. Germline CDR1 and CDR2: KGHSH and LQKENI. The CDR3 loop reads CASKTDLNTEAFF. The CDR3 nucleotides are TGTGCCAGCAAGACAGACCTGAACACTGAAGCTTTCTTT.